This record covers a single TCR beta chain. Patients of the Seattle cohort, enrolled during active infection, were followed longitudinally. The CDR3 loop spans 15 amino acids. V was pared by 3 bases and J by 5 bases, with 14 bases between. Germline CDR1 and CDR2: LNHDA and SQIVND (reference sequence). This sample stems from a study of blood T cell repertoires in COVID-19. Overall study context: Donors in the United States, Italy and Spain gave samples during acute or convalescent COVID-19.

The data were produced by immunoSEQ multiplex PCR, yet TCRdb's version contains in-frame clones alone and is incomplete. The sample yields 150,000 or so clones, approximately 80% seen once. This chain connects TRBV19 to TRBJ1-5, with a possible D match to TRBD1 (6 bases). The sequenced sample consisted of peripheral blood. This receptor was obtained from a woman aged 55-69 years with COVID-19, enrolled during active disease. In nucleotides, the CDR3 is TGTGCCAGTAGTATCTCGGGGGGCCCTTATCAGCCCCAGCATTTT. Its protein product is CASSISGGPYQPQHF.